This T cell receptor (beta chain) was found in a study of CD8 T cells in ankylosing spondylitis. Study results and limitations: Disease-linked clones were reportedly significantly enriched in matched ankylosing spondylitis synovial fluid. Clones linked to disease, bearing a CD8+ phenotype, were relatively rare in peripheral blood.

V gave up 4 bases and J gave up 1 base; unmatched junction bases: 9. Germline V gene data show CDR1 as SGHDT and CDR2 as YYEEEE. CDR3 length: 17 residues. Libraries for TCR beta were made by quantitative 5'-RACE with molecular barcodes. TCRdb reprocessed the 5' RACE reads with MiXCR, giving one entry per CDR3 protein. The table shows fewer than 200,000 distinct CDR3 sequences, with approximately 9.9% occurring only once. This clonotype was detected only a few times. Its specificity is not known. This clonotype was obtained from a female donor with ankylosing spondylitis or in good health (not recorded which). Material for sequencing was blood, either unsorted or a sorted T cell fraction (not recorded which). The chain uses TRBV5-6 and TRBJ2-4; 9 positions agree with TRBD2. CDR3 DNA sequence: TGTGCCAGCAGCCAAAATAGCGGGAGAGGGGCCAAAAACATTCAGTACTTC. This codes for CASSQNSGRGAKNIQYF.